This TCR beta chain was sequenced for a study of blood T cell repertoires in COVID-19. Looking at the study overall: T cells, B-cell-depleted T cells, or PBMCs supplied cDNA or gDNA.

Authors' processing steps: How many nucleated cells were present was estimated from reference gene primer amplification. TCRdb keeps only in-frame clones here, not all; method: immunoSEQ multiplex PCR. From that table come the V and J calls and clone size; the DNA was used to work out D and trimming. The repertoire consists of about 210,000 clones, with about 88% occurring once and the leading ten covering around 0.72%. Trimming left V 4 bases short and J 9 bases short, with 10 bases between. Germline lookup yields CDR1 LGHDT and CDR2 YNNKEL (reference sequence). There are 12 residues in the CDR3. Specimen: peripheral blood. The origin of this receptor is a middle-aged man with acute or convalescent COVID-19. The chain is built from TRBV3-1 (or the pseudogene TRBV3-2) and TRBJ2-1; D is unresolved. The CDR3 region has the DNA TGTGCCAGCAGCCTTAGCTTGGGTGAGCAGTTCTTC. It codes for CASSLSLGEQFF.